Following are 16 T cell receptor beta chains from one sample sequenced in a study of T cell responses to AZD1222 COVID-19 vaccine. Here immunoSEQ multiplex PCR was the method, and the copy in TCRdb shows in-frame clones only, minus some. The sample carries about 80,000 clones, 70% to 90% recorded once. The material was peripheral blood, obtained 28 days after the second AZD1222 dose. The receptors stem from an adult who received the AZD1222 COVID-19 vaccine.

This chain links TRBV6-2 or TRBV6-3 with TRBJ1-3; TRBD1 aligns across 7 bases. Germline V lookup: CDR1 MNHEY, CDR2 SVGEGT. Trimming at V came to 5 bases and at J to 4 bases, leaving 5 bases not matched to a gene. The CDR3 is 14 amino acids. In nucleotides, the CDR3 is TGTGCCAGCAGTGACAGGGCCGAAGGAAACACCATATATTTT. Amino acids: CASSDRAEGNTIYF.

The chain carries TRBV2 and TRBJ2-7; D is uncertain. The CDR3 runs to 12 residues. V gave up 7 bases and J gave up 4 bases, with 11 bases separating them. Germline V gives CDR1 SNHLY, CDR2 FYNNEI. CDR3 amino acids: CASITTGYEQYF. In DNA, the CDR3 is TGTGCCAGCATCACGACTGGGTACGAGCAGTACTTC.

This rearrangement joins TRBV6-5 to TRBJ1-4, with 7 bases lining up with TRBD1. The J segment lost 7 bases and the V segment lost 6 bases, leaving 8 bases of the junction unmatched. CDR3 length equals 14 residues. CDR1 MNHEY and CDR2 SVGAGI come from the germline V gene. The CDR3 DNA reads TGTGCCAGCAGGACCGGGACAGTGGGTGAAAAACTGTTTTTT. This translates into CASRTGTVGEKLFF.

The CDR3 DNA sequence: TGTGCCAGCAGTCCTAGCGGGGGGTGGGAGCTGTTTTTT. Its protein is CASSPSGGWELFF. J is TRBJ2-2 and V is TRBV28; 11 nucleotides align to TRBD2. Losses at the gene ends were 5 bases for V and 9 bases for J; bases not matched to a gene: 2. The CDR3 consists of 13 residues. Germline V CDR1 and CDR2: MDHEN, SYDVKM. The complete variable domain, with remaining parts taken from reference TRBV28 and TRBJ2-2, reads DVKVTQSSRYLVKRTGEKVFLECVQDMDHENMFWYRQDPGLGLRLIYFSYDVKMKEKGDIPEGYSVSREKKERFSLILESASTNQTSMYLCASSPSGGWELFFGEGSRLTVL.

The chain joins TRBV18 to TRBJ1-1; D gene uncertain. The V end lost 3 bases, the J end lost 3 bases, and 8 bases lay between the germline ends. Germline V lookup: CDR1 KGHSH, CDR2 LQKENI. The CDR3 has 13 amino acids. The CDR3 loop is CASSPSRDTEAFF. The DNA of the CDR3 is TGTGCCAGCTCACCGTCGAGGGACACTGAAGCTTTCTTT.

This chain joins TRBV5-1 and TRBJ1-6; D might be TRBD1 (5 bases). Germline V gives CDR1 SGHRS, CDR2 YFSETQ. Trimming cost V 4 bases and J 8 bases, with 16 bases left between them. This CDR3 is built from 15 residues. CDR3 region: CASSLGVRVDSPLHF. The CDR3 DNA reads TGCGCCAGCAGCCTGGGGGTCAGGGTTGATTCACCCCTCCACTTT.

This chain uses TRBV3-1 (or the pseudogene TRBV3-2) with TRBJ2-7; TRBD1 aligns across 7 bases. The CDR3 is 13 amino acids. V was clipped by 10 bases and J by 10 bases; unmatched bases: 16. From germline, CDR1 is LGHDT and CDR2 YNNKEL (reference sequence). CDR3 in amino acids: CAIQDRPPHRQYF. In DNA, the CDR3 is TGTGCCATCCAGGACAGGCCACCTCATCGTCAGTACTTC.

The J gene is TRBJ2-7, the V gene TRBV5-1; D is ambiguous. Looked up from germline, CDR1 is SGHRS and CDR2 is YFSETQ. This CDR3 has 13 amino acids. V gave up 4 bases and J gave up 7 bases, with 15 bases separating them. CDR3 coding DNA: TGCGCCAGCAGCCCAGTGAAACCGTTGGAGCAGTACTTC. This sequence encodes CASSPVKPLEQYF.

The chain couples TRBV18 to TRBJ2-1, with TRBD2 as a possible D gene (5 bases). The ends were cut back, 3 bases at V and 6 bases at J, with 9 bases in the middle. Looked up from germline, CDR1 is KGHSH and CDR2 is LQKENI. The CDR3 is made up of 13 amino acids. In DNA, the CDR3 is TGTGCCAGCTCACCCGCACTAGGCAATGAGCAGTTCTTC. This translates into CASSPALGNEQFF.

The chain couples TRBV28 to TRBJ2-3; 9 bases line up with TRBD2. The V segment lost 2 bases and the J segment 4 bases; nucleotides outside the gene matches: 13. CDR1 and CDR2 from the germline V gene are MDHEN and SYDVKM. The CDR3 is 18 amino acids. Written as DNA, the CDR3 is TGTGCCAGCAGTTTAACCGGCGAGGGCGGGGGGGCCTCAGATACGCAGTATTTT. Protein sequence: CASSLTGEGGGASDTQYF.

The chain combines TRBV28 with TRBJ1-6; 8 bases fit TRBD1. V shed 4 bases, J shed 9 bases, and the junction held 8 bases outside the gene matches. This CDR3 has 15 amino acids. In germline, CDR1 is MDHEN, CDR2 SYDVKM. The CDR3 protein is CASSSQGASASPLHF. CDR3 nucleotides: TGTGCCAGCAGTTCCCAGGGGGCATCGGCTTCACCCCTCCACTTT.

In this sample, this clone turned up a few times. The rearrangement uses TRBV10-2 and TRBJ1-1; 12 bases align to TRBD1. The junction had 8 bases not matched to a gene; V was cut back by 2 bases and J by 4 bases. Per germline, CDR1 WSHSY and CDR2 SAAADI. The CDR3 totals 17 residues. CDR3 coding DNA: TGCGCCAGCAGTGAGATCAGGGACAGGGGGCCTTCCACTGAAGCTTTCTTT. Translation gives CASSEIRDRGPSTEAFF.

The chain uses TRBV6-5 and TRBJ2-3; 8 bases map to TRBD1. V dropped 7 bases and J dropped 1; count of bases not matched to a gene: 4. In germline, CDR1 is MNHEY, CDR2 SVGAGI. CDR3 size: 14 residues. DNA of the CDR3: TGTGCCAGCACCACGACAGGGGGCACAGATACGCAGTATTTT. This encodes CASTTTGGTDTQYF.

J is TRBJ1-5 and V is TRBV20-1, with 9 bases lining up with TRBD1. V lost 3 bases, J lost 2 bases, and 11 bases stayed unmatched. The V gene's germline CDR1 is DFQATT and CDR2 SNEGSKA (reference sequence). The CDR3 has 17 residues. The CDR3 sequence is CSASVPGQGHGNQPQHF. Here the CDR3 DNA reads TGCAGTGCTAGTGTTCCCGGACAGGGGCATGGCAATCAGCCCCAGCATTTT.

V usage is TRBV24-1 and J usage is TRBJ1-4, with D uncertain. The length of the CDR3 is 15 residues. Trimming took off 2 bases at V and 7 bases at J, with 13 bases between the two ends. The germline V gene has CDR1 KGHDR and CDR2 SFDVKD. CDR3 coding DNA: TGTGCCACCAGTGATTCCGGGTCCAGGAGTGAAAAACTGTTTTTT. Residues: CATSDSGSRSEKLFF.

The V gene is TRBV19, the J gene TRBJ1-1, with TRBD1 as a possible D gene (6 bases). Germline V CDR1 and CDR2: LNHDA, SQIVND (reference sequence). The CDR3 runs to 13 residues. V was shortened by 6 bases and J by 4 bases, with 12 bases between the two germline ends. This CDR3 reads CASSGQPFTEAFF. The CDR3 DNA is TGTGCCAGTAGCGGACAGCCCTTCACTGAAGCTTTCTTT. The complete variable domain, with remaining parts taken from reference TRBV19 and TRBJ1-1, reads DGGITQSPKYLFRKEGQNVTLSCEQNLNHDAMYWYRQDPGQGLRLIYYSQIVNDFQKGDIAEGYSVSREKKESFPLTVTSAQKNPTAFYLCASSGQPFTEAFFGQGTRLTVV.